This record covers a single T cell receptor beta chain. The target of this receptor is not known. No much larger clonotype is one base removed from it; base qualities were not supplied. This specimen belongs to a study of OX40 agonist ivuxolimab in advanced cancers. Background for the entire study: Ivuxolimab was a fully human IgG2 agonistic monoclonal antibody targeting the costimulatory receptor OX40 (CD134). Patients were allowed to have had prior anti-PD-1, anti-PD-L1 or anti-CTLA-4 therapy, and roughly two fifths of the dose-escalation patients had been treated with checkpoint inhibitors. In the dose-escalation cohort, 65% to 90% of patients were male, and the mean age was roughly 60 years, with a range of roughly 23 to 85. Intravenous ivuxolimab was administered to patients every 2 weeks at six dose levels: 0.01, 0.1, 0.3, 1.5, 3 and 10 mg/kg. The paper describes the monotherapy dose-escalation part (N of about 47 patients) of the phase I trial of ivuxolimab. Partial responses were achieved by three dose-escalation patients, of whom one had hepatocellular carcinoma and two had cutaneous melanoma. Of the approximately 53 patients in dose escalation, around 20 had hepatocellular carcinoma, approximately 15 had melanoma, 9 had renal cell carcinoma and 9 had head and neck cancer. The point of sequencing TCRbeta in the periphery was to test whether ivuxolimab changed TCR sequence diversity and drove clonal T-cell expansion. Paper-wide results and their limitations: Antigen specificity was not determined for the clonally expanded peripheral T cells. After ivuxolimab, expanded clones were on average more numerous among CD8+ T cells than among CD4+ T cells. In partial responders in the 0.1-3.0 mg/kg groups, normalized peripheral clonal expansion was found to be among the lowest, especially among CD8+ T cells. Low levels of normalized T-cell clonal expansion were also seen in some nonresponding patients. At doses from 0.1 to 3.0 mg/kg, clonal expansion was seen in both CD4+ and CD8+ blood T cells between baseline and week 6.

Genomic DNA was isolated from the sorted cells so that the TCRbeta CDR3 region could be sequenced. The immunoSEQ Assay was used for sequencing of TCRbeta CDR3 regions. Held by TCRdb, this immuneACCESS table contains in-frame sequences only and omits some clones. Under half of the omission traces to an unresolved V gene where checked; the cause of the rest is unknown. For this sample there are roughly 60,000 clones; just over 85% appear just once. Together, the top ten hold about 0.88% of the sample. Patients with autoimmune disease history or receiving systemic immunosuppression were excluded from the trial. In every dose cohort, peripheral blood was drawn for TCR sequencing at baseline, cycle 4 day 1, and cycle 7 day 1. Samples came from an open-label, multicenter, first-in-human phase I dose-escalation trial of ivuxolimab. Adults with locally advanced or metastatic melanoma, renal cell, hepatocellular, or head and neck squamous cell carcinoma were enrolled in the trial. Before TCR sequencing, CD4+ T cells and CD8+ T cells from peripheral blood were sorted into separate populations.

Including cysteine and phenylalanine, the CDR3 has 15 amino acids. Only CDR3 DNA remains: 45 bases, in frame from the first base. CDR1 and CDR2 (SNHLY, FYNNEI) derive from the germline V gene. The V end gives up 7 bases and the J end 8 bases, leaving 11 bases in the junction not matched to a gene. The input for sequencing was CD4+ or CD8+ T cells sorted from blood, taken in a trial of the OX40 agonist ivuxolimab. The chain couples TRBV2 to TRBJ2-1; TRBD2 fits 10 bases in the junction. The TCR originated in an adult with an advanced solid tumor such as melanoma, head and neck, liver or kidney cancer. The DNA is TGTGCCAGCAAATTAACTAGCGGGGCCCGGGATGAGCAGTTCTTC. It is translated as CASKLTSGARDEQFF. Outside the CDR3, residues come from the reference TRBV2 and TRBJ2-1 proteins, so the full variable domain is: EPEVTQTPSHQVTQMGQEVILRCVPISNHLYFYWYRQILGQKVEFLVSFYNNEISEKSEIFDDQFSVERPDGSNFTLKIRSTKLEDSAMYFCASKLTSGARDEQFFGPGTRLTVL.